This T cell receptor beta chain was found in a study of blood T cell repertoires in COVID-19. Study as a whole: Samples came from the United States, Italy and Spain, spanning acute and convalescent COVID-19. T cells, B-cell-depleted T cells, or PBMCs provided the cDNA or gDNA that served as material.

The V segment lost 3 bases and the J segment 5 bases; nucleotides outside the gene matches: 3. The CDR3 has 14 residues. Per germline, CDR1 KGHDR and CDR2 SFDVKD. Per the original data handling: Reference gene primer amplification gave nucleated cell count estimates. Sequencing used immunoSEQ multiplex PCR; TCRdb keeps in-frame clones, though not all of them. V, J and clone size are those of that table, while D and trimming were read from the DNA. Of fewer than 200,000 clones listed, about 85% were seen once; the top ten hold approximately 9.4%. V gene TRBV24-1 combines with J gene TRBJ2-1, with 7 bases lining up with TRBD1. This receptor was taken from a woman older than 75 with acute or convalescent COVID-19. Source material: peripheral blood. The CDR3 region has the DNA TGTGCCACCAGTGATGAGGACAGGAACAATGAGCAGTTCTTC. This codes for CATSDEDRNNEQFF.